This T cell receptor beta chain was recovered during a study of blood T cell repertoires in COVID-19 (dated by TCRdb to about 2020). Some background on the complete study: Samples covering the acute and convalescent phases of COVID-19 were provided by collaborators in the United States, Italy and Spain. The prospective study material was composed of cDNA or gDNA derived from T cells, B-cell-depleted T cells, or PBMCs. Subjects who had been exposed to COVID-19, were actively infected with it, or had recovered from it provided the deeply sampled blood TCRbeta repertoires that made up the dataset. The repertoires were released in a freely available public database meant as a resource for research on the immune response to SARS-CoV-2. Samples came from the ongoing ImmuneRACE study (first 160 participants) plus 1,254 subjects from 6 global collaborators. The sample metadata nearly always contained a de-identified subject ID, COVID-19 status, age in years and sex. Where available, HLA class I and class II types were obtained from metadata supplied by the sample provider rather than from assay-based typing. Broader findings and caveats from the paper: How much clinical and demographic metadata was included differed by source and by participant, and the metadata was provided uncurated.

The germline V gene provides CDR1 MNHEY and CDR2 SVGAGI. From its cysteine to its phenylalanine, the CDR3 spans 13 amino acids. The retained sequence is limited to the CDR3, 39 bases, with the frame set at the first base. V has 6 bases trimmed and J has 13 bases trimmed; junction bases matching no gene number 12. TCRbeta CDR3 regions were amplified from genomic DNA by means of the immunoSEQ Assay, a bias-controlled multiplex PCR. For the original study's pipeline: The number of nucleated cells in each sample was estimated from the amplification of reference gene primers within the assay. Sequence reads were collapsed and filtered to measure the absolute abundance of every unique TCRbeta CDR3 rearrangement. Productive Simpson clonality was computed per sample as the square root of Simpson's diversity index over productive rearrangements. Not all clones reach the TCRdb copy of this immuneACCESS table, which keeps in-frame sequences only. Checked studies attribute under half of the gap to unresolved V genes and leave the rest unexplained. That table supplies the V and J calls and clone size; D and trimming were determined from the DNA. This sample lists about 200,000 clones; 82% were detected once. The ten largest clones represent approximately 8.1% of the sample.

With regard to this clone: The specificity of this receptor is unknown. Base qualities are not recorded, but no much larger clone differs from it by a single base.

In Seattle, one collaborating source enrolled patients while the infection was active and tracked those patients longitudinally over the course of disease. Each collaborating institution followed its own protocols to collect whole blood in K2EDTA tubes. For TCRbeta analysis, collaborators shipped samples as frozen whole blood, isolated PBMCs, or DNA extracted from either of those sample types. This clonotype originated in an older woman with COVID-19, enrolled during active disease. The sample taken for sequencing was peripheral blood. The chain joins TRBV6-5 to TRBJ2-1; TRBD1 matches 7 bases in the middle. The CDR3 region: CASRGDQGGSQFF. The nucleotides are TGTGCCAGCAGGGGGGATCAAGGGGGCAGTCAGTTCTTC.